This TCR beta chain derives from a study of cytomegalovirus exposure and HLA in healthy donors (dated by TCRdb to between 2016 and 2019). With respect to the entire study: In an earlier analysis of 587 of the donors, less than 350 Gb of sequence data and 90 million to 120 million unique TCR beta sequences from about 179 million T cells were reported. HLA typing covered class I and class II loci at four-digit resolution. Besides the first cohort of some 670 subjects, a separate validation cohort made up of roughly 130 different subjects was used. The aim of the study was to test whether cataloging public T cell receptors could identify signatures of past pathogen exposure. About 300 gigabases of sequencing data and approximately 92 million unique TCR sequences made up an early release that covered some 640 HLA-typed donors. An earlier analysis of around 580 of the donors used high-throughput TCR beta sequencing to judge whether each TCR beta V gene segment behaved as functional or pseudogenic. Rather than drawing on any new phenotypic data, the later analysis identified candidate immune exposures from TCR beta sequences and the way those sequences occurred across donors. The study profiled the T cell repertoires of about 640 subjects by immunosequencing and related them to cytomegalovirus serostatus. Typing coverage differed by locus: A, B, C, DRB1 and DQB1 were typed in roughly 620-630 donors, DQA1 in around 500, DPA1 in approximately 610, and DPB1 in 450 to 480. To study patterns of TCR occurrence, a later analysis re-analyzed previously published TCR beta repertoires from more than 550 donors and added high-resolution HLA genotyping. All discovery cohort repertoires had been generated using a single sequencing platform. Among 350 to 400 genotyped donors of the cohort, an average of approximately 230,000 unique TCR beta nucleotide sequences were sequenced per donor, roughly a sixth of them non-productive. High-throughput TCR immunosequencing, statistical association of individual TCRs with disease status, and machine learning were combined to predict cytomegalovirus infection status. Donor age, sex, ethnicity and CMV serostatus were collected together with the repertoire data. Among the roughly 400 genotyped donors, around 81% belonged to the genetic ancestry cluster associated with self-reported Caucasian donors. Five DR-DQ haplotypes were treated as single units for association and clustering because of strong linkage in the cohort. A later genetic analysis used genome-wide SNP genotypes for about 60% of the roughly 700 donors, treating that subset as a discovery cohort. The study at large found these results: In both the original and validation cohorts, the classifier was reported to diagnose cytomegalovirus status with high specificity and sensitivity. The only immune exposure information available for the cohort was CMV serostatus. Linkage disequilibrium might explain the correlated functional status among segregating V segments, but an unknown experimental factor could not be excluded. A later genetic analysis reported fewer N-insertions in productive TCRs among donors in an Asian-associated ancestry cluster than the roughly 700-donor mean. A later analysis found that TCR association rates varied across HLA loci, with DRB1 alleles showing the most associated TCRs and HLA-C alleles the fewest. The presence/absence analyses assumed that sequencing depth was roughly uniform across donors, and that assumption may not be true. A later genetic analysis associated a missense DCLRE1C variant with V-gene and J-gene trimming of TCR beta chains, and an independent cohort replicated the association. An earlier analysis of several hundred of the donors showed that most TCR beta V segments appeared in productive rearrangements either about 90% or about 30% of the time, which broadly matched IMGT annotations. When HLA alleles, especially DR and DQ, strongly co-occurred, attributing TCR associations to individual alleles was difficult. The authors suggested that the approach could potentially be extended to other disease states and immunological phenotypes. Most TCR sequences were observed very rarely across donors, whereas some public TCRs were present in many individuals. In a later analysis, over 15,000 TCR beta sequences were associated with specific HLA alleles at a false discovery rate of 0.05. Three of the identified cytomegalovirus-associated TCR beta chains were confirmed in vitro to be specific for cytomegalovirus antigens. A later analysis found that most CMV-associated TCR beta chains appeared HLA-restricted, with HLA associations seemingly driven largely by CMV exposure. Because some donors lacked HLA typing at each locus, the association tests relied only on the typed subset. Some IMGT-functional V segments, including TRBV6-2 and TRBV6-3, could not be told apart with the 87-base-pair reads, so those segments were excluded. In a later analysis, several top co-occurrence clusters were reported to appear linked to parvovirus B19, influenza, CMV and Epstein-Barr virus. The earlier analysis of approximately 540 of the donors excluded some 15 rarely observed V segments, including chromosome 9 orphons, because counts were too low. This cohort had only TCR beta chains sequenced, and the lack of alpha or paired-chain data limited which features could be detected. A group of highly shared sequence variants was considered likely to be a technical artifact of the sequencing pipeline. In the study, approximately 150 TCR beta chains were listed as associated with cytomegalovirus. A further reported finding was that TCR beta sequences accurately predicted the HLA-A and HLA-B alleles for most subjects in the first cohort. In a later analysis, HLA-associated TCR beta chains showed more clonal expansion and lower generation probabilities than non-associated chains that were equally common.

The CDR3 holds 15 amino acids from the cysteine to the phenylalanine. Only the CDR3 portion is preserved as DNA: 45 bases, with reading frame beginning at the first base. For CDR1 and CDR2, the germline V gene lists SGDLS and YYNGEE. Trimmed from V: 2 bases; trimmed from J: 5 bases; junction bases lacking a gene match: 6. The cohort was made up of about 670 healthy bone marrow donors. Cohort members were all nominally healthy when sampled, although unrecorded immune exposures were likely present. The donor was CMV seropositive and was included in the group of 250 to 350 seropositive cohort members. Each donor provided a peripheral blood sample, and peripheral blood mononuclear cells were used for TCR beta sequencing. The Qiagen DNeasy Blood Extraction Kit was used to extract genomic DNA from the blood cell samples. Regarding this clone: The antigen it binds to is not known. Base-call qualities are not available, and no considerably larger clone is one nucleotide away.

The library was produced with the immunoSEQ multiplex PCR assay. A mixture of 60 forward primers for TCR Vbeta segments and 13 reverse primers for TCR Jbeta segments was used in the multiplex PCR. The CDR3 region of rearranged TCR beta genes was amplified from genomic DNA with a multiplex PCR assay. The Illumina HiSeq System was used to sequence the amplified TCR beta libraries as 87-base-pair reads. Regarding the original processing steps: A later analysis counted approximately 84 million unique TCR beta chains across the 670 or so repertoires, and approximately 11 million of these chains were shared by at least two donors. Raw reads were error-corrected and collapsed into unique sequences by a nearest-neighbor algorithm in which closely related sequences were merged to remove PCR and sequencing errors. Alignment of CDR3 sequences to IMGT reference sequences was used to assign V, D and J gene segments. Each retained sequence needed at least a six-nucleotide match to both a V gene segment and a J gene segment. A rearrangement counted as productive if the CDR3 had no stop codons and remained in frame with V and J, and every other rearrangement counted as non-productive. Following IMGT convention, CDR3 was defined as the stretch from the second conserved V-encoded cysteine up to the conserved J-encoded phenylalanine. The earlier analysis of roughly 590 of the donors excluded any sequence lacking an unambiguous match to a single V gene segment. An earlier analysis of a few hundred of the donors classified V segments as functional when productive rearrangements were above 56.7% and as segregating when the standard deviation between donors was above 5%. To diagnose cytomegalovirus status from the catalog of TCR beta chain sequences, a statistical classification framework was built. V and J gene assignment, in a later analysis, came from comparing TCR nucleotide sequences with IMGT/GENE-DB human TR gene sequences. Using the TCRdist pipeline, a later analysis assigned CDR3 sequences along with most-parsimonious VDJ recombination scenarios. A later analysis defined each TCR beta chain by its CDR3 amino acid sequence plus V-gene family, and excluded reads lacking a unique V-gene family. A later analysis removed roughly 590 highly shared, low-generation-probability nucleotide sequences to deal with suspected cross-contamination and a sequencing artifact. In a later analysis, a clonal expansion index was calculated for each public chain from normalized within-repertoire ranks of inferred template counts. Generation probabilities in a later analysis came from a VDJ recombination model fitted to out-of-frame rearrangements, and those results were checked against IGoR. In a later analysis, TCR-TCR, TCR-HLA and TCR-CMV co-occurrence was scored with hypergeometric tests, and a repertoire-size bias correction was applied to TCR pairs. To estimate false discovery rates, a later analysis permuted the HLA or CMV assignments 20 times. A later analysis grouped co-occurring TCRs with DBSCAN, adding TCRdist sequence similarity when clustering within HLA-allele-positive subsets. For co-occurrence clustering, repertoires with fewer than 30,000 or more than 120,000 public chains were excluded, along with roughly 5 repertoires with anomalous nucleotide sharing. TCRdb obtained this table from immuneACCESS and retained in-frame rearrangements with V and J assigned. These tables miss some clones; where compared with another copy, unresolved V genes account for less than half of the shortfall, and the remainder is unexplained. The V and J calls and clone size were taken over from that table, and D and trimming were inferred from the DNA. The sample includes approximately 210,000 clones, with around 75% observed a single time. The ten most abundant clones make up about 0.36% of the sample.

The TCR sequence derives from a male donor in good health and CMV-seropositive. Sequencing was carried out using PBMCs. The V and J genes are TRBV9 and TRBJ2-5; TRBD2 lines up with 10 middle nucleotides. Here is the DNA: TGTGCCAGCAGCGTTTCTAGCGGGAGCGATGAGACCCAGTACTTC. The encoded protein is CASSVSSGSDETQYF.